Listed below are T cell receptor beta chains from one sample, sequenced in a study of shared clonotypes between healthy human individuals. This table comes from immunoSEQ multiplex PCR, and its TCRdb copy is limited to in-frame clones, with some not included. The sample shows about 2.1 million clones, 85% to 95% of them seen only once. The material sequenced was naive CD8+ T cells from PBMCs. The receptors stem from a young man in good health. Some clones in this sample may be carry-over from other donors' samples. Each CDR3 is given with its conserved first and last residue. Fields, in order: J gene, clone size, V gene, CDR3 protein. Not every row has a clone size; where given, it reads once, few, many or a size class.

TRBJ1-2 . TRBV9 CASSMAGYRGYTF
TRBJ2-4 . TRBV5-1 CASSPSGQSAQYF
TRBJ2-7 . TRBV11-1 CASSPGQGAYEQYF
TRBJ2-7 . TRBV6-5 CASSSSGSSYEQYF
TRBJ2-3 . TRBV9 CASSTYGGTGTDTQYF
TRBJ1-2 . TRBV6-4 CASSDLGTGDGYTF
TRBJ2-7 . TRBV4-1 CASSQDHRGSRYEQYF
TRBJ2-1 . TRBV29-1 CSVEGLAGGPSYNEQFF
TRBJ2-7 . TRBV4-1 CASSPTLAGDIPYEQYF
TRBJ2-1 . TRBV11-2 CASSSPGLADYNEQFF
TRBJ2-1 . TRBV5-6 CASSGSRSSYNEQFF
TRBJ2-7 . TRBV7-3 CASSTNRGFRDEQYF
TRBJ2-2 . TRBV6-4 CASSQRGPIGNTGELFF
TRBJ2-7 . TRBV2 CASSEAFGVEQYF
TRBJ2-2 . TRBV28 CASSFPLLPDRELSTGELFF
TRBJ1-5 . TRBV5-5 CASSLGRLSNQPQHF
TRBJ2-3 . TRBV28 CASSGVLGDTQYF
TRBJ2-7 . TRBV27 CASSLMGDLYEQYF
TRBJ2-7 . TRBV6-1 CASSEFGGDGHEQYF
TRBJ2-1 . TRBV5-1 CASSQEWVNEQFF
TRBJ1-3 . TRBV7-9 CASSGRDTALSGNTIYF
TRBJ2-7 . TRBV7-8 CASSQGAYEQYF
TRBJ2-7 . TRBV5-1 CASSLAGGDEQYF
TRBJ1-2 . TRBV19 CASSHTSTVSDGYTF
TRBJ2-7 . TRBV5-5 CASSSLAEGAYEQYF
TRBJ1-1 . TRBV30 CAWEKWTVYMNTEAFF
TRBJ2-2 . TRBV7-8 CASSLRGSRTGELFF
TRBJ2-7 . TRBV19 CASSLRAGANEQYF
TRBJ2-3 . TRBV27 CASSLAGADGTQYF
TRBJ2-4 . TRBV7-2 CASSLDPLLRGRDIQYF
TRBJ2-3 . TRBV30 CAWSVSGSADTQYF
TRBJ2-1 . TRBV29-1 CSVGGRAFSSYNEQFF
TRBJ2-7 once TRBV28 CASRWGYAAYEQYF
TRBJ2-3 . TRBV7-2 CASSLADFSTDTQYF
TRBJ1-1 . TRBV5-1 CASSLAGYGTEAFF
TRBJ1-4 few TRBV4-1 CASSNFATNEKLFF
TRBJ1-2 . TRBV19 CASSRTETYGYTF
TRBJ2-7 . TRBV27 CASSLLPSYEQYF
TRBJ1-2 once TRBV19 CASSVDGGTGYGYTF
TRBJ2-5 . TRBV4-3 CASSQSYGGSAGTQYF
TRBJ1-3 . TRBV29-1 CSVRDSGNTIYF